The present T cell receptor beta chain was sequenced within a study of blood T cells in healthy people across ages. Sample-barcoded 5' priming and a J-beta primer mix drove a second PCR of roughly 6 to 12 cycles. Each cDNA was tagged by a template-switch adaptor containing 12 random nucleotides. One entry per CDR3 protein, called by TCRdb with MiXCR from the 5' RACE reads. The sample records fewer than 700,000 distinct CDR3 sequences, around two fifths being singletons. About this clonotype itself: Germline and junction disagree at one end, which may indicate a read error.

Isolated PBMCs totaled at least 7 million in each sample. This CDR3 has 15 amino acids. Germline assignment: CDR1 SGDLS and CDR2 YYNGEE. Sample: blood. The chain employs TRBV9 and TRBJ2-6; D is unresolved. The clonotype comes from a man older than 75 in good health. The CDR3 is CASNVDGSGANVLTF. Written as DNA, the CDR3 is TGTGCCAGCAACGTAGATGGCTCTGGGGCCAACGTCCTGACTTTC.